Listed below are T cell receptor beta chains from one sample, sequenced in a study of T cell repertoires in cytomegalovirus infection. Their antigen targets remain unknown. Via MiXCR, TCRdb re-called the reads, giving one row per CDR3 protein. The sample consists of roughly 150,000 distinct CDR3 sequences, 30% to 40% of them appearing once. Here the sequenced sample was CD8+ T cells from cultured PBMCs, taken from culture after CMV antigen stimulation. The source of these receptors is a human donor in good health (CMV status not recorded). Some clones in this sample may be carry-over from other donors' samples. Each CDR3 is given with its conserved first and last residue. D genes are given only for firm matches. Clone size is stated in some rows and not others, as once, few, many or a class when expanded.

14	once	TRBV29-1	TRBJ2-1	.	TGCAGCGTTGGAGGTCAGCTCGGAGCGGATGAGCAGTTCTTC	CSVGGQLGADEQFF
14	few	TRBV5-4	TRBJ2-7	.	TGTGCCAGCAGTGTCAAAGGGGTCACCTACGAGCAGTACTTC	CASSVKGVTYEQYF
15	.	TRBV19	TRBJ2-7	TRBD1	TGTGCCAGTAGTATCGGACAGGGGGCCCTCTACGAGCAGTACTTC	CASSIGQGALYEQYF
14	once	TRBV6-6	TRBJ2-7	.	TGTGCCAGCCATCCTCATAGGGACTCCTACGAGCAGTACTTC	CASHPHRDSYEQYF
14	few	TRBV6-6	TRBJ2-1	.	TGTGCCAGCAGTCCGGACTTAGCCTACAATGAGCAGTTCTTC	CASSPDLAYNEQFF
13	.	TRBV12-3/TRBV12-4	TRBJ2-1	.	TGTGCCAGCAGTCCACAGGTGTACAATGAGCAGTTCTTC	CASSPQVYNEQFF
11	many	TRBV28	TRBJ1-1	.	TGTGCCAGCGGGGTGAACACTGAAGCTTTCTTT	CASGVNTEAFF
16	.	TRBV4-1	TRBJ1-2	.	TGCGCCAGCAGCCAACTCGGACGGGATCTTAACTATGGCTACACCTTC	CASSQLGRDLNYGYTF
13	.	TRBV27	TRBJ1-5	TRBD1	TGTGCCAGCAGAGGGACAGAGCTTCAGCCCCAGCATTTT	CASRGTELQPQHF
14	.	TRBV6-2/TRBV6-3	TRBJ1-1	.	TGTGCCAGCAGTTACACAGGGATGAACACTGAAGCTTTCTTT	CASSYTGMNTEAFF
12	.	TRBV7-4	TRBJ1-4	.	TGTGCCAGCAGCTTAGGGATGGAAAAACTGTTTTTT	CASSLGMEKLFF
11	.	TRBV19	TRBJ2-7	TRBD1	TGTGCCACCGGACAGGGCTACGAGCAGTACTTC	CATGQGYEQYF
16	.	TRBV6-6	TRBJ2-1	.	TGTGCCAGCATCGAGGGGCTAGTAGGGGGATACAATGAGCAGTTCTTC	CASIEGLVGGYNEQFF
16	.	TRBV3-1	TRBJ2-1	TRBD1	TGTGCCAGCAGCCAAGTAGGGGGCCGGTCCTACAATGAGCAGTTCTTC	CASSQVGGRSYNEQFF
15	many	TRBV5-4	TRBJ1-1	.	TGTGCCAGCAGCTACAGGGAGGGAGTTACCCCTGAAGCTTTCTTT	CASSYREGVTPEAFF
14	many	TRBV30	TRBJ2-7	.	TGTGCCTGGAGTAACCGGGGGCCCCTGCGCGAGCAGTACTTC	CAWSNRGPLREQYF
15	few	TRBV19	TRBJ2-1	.	TGTGCCAGTAGTATACGGCAGGCGCAATTCAATGAGCAGTTCTTC	CASSIRQAQFNEQFF
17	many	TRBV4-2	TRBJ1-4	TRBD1	TGTGCCAGCAGCCAAGATGTGACAGGGGGGCGGTCGGGAAAACTGTTTTTT	CASSQDVTGGRSGKLFF
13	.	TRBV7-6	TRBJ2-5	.	TGTGCCAGCAGCTTAGAGAACCAAGAGACCCAGTACTTC	CASSLENQETQYF
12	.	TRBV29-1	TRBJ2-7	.	TGCAGCGTTTCGTACAGCTCCTACGAGCAGTACTTC	CSVSYSSYEQYF